A single T cell receptor (beta chain) is shown here with its context. The antigen remains unidentified. The data were taken from a study of blood T cells in healthy people across ages. Overall study results and limits: TCR beta diversity per million T cells fell roughly linearly with age.

PCR was performed a second time for about 7 to 12 cycles using a sample-barcoded 5' primer and a J-beta primer mix. Each sample yielded at least 2.5 million CDR3-containing paired-end reads. From the 5' RACE reads, TCRdb called clonotypes with MiXCR, one entry per CDR3 protein. The table records around 320,000 distinct CDR3 sequences, about 25% of them present only once. Isolated per sample were at least 6 million PBMCs. V shed 7 bases, J shed 5 bases, and the junction held 8 bases outside the gene matches. Germline CDR1 is SQVTM and CDR2 is ANQGSEA. This CDR3 is built from 13 residues. This chain connects TRBV29-1 to TRBJ2-3; 8 bases are a match to TRBD2. The sample comprised blood. This clonotype was obtained from a woman between 65 and 79 years old in good health. In nucleotides, the CDR3 is TGCAGCGCAGGAGCGGGAGATCGAGATACGCAGTATTTT. It specifies CSAGAGDRDTQYF.